This T cell receptor beta chain was observed in a study of tumor-infiltrating lymphocytes in primary liver carcinoma. Whole-study context: Donors underwent surgery for histopathologically diagnosed primary liver carcinoma. Each of the samples returned roughly 3.65 to 7.5 million productive TCRbeta reads (a yield similar across tissue types). General study findings and limits: Tumor-adjacent and tumor-blood pairs overlapped less than tumor region pairs did.

V was clipped by 3 bases and J by 1 base, with 9 bases between them. CDR1 is SEHNR, CDR2 FQNEAQ, per germline (reference sequence). This CDR3 region has 14 residues. Starting from 400 to 500 ng of total RNA, TCR beta cDNA was produced with a primer in the constant region. A slightly modified ARM-PCR protocol with three nested multiplex PCR rounds produced these TCR beta libraries. With TRBV1-TRBV30 forward primers and a C-beta reverse primer, the first two PCR rounds were run for roughly 10 cycles each. TCRdb re-derived calls from the multiplex PCR reads in MiXCR, one entry per CDR3 protein. The sample yields 150,000 to 200,000 distinct CDR3 sequences, approximately 60% seen once. Germline DNA was also extracted, while the blood RNA originated from unsorted whole blood. Peripheral blood, approximately 4.4 milliliters, was collected prior to surgery. Turning to this clonotype: Its target is not known.

This clonotype was sampled from a man aged 40-49 years with primary liver carcinoma and hepatitis B virus infection. This chain links TRBV7-9 with TRBJ2-5, with D perhaps assigned TRBD1 or TRBD2 (5 bases each). The sequenced sample consisted of peripheral blood. In DNA, the CDR3 is TGTGCCAGCAGCTTGGCCGGGACCCAAGAGACCCAGTACTTC. This encodes CASSLAGTQETQYF. The entire variable domain, with the rest obtained from reference TRBV7-9 and TRBJ2-5, is as follows: DTGVSQNPRHKITKRGQNVTFRCDPISEHNRLYWYRQTLGQGPEFLTYFQNEAQLEKSRLLSDRFSAERPKGSFSTLEIQRTEQGDSAMYLCASSLAGTQETQYFGPGTRLLVL.